Listed here is a single T cell receptor beta chain. Antigen unknown. The CDR3 extends over 15 amino acids. Germline CDR1 KGHSH, CDR2 LQKENI. V was shortened by 6 bases and J by 5 bases, with 20 bases between the two germline ends. Sequenced material consisted of expressed TCRB transcripts (all of the isolated RNA was reverse transcribed). Sequenced by immunoSEQ multiplex PCR; TCRdb stores in-frame clones only, minus some. The top ten hold 0.015% of the sample, which has 300,000 or so clones, approximately 13% seen once. These data originate in a study of beta chain features in type 1 diabetes. In the study overall: Cells sorted and examined across all samples totaled approximately 100,000,000. Study-wide results and caveats: TCRB CDR3s from Type 1 diabetes patients were moderately but significantly shorter in all four CD4+ subsets.

The TCR originated in a woman aged 18-29 years with type 1 diabetes. V is TRBV18 and J is TRBJ2-7; D is perhaps TRBD1 (5 bases). The sequencing input was naive CD4+ T cells from blood. In nucleotides, the CDR3 is TGTGCCAGCTCCCGCGGACACCTCGCTGTCGACGAGCAGTACGTC. This translates into CASSRGHLAVDEQYV.